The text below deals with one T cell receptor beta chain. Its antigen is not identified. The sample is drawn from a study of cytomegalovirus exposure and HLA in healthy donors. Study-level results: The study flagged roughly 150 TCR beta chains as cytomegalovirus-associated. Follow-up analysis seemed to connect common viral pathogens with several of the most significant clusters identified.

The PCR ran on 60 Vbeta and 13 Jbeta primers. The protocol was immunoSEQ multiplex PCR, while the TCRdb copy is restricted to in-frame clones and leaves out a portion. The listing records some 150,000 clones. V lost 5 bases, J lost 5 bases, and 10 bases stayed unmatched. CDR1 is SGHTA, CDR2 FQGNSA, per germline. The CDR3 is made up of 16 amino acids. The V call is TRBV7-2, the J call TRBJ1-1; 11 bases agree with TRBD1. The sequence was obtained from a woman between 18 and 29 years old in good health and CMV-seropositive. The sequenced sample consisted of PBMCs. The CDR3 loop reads CASSPRTGGYRTEAFF. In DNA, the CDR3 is TGTGCCAGCAGCCCCAGGACAGGGGGCTATAGGACTGAAGCTTTCTTT. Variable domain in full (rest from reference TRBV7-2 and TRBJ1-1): GAGVSQSPSNKVTEKGKDVELRCDPISGHTALYWYRQSLGQGLEFLIYFQGNSAPDKSGLPSDRFSAERTGGSVSTLTIQRTQQEDSAVYLCASSPRTGGYRTEAFFGQGTRLTVV.